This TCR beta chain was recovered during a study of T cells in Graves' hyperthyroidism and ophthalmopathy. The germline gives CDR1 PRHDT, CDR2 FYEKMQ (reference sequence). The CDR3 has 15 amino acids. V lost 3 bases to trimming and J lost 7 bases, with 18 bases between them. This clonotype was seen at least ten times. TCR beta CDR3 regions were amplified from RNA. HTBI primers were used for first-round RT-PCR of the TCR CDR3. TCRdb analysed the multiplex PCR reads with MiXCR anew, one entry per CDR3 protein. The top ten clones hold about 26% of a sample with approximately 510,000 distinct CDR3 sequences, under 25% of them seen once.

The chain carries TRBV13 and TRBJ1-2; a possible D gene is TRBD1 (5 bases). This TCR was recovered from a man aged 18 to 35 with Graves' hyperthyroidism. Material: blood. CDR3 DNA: TGTGCCAGCAGCTTGTGGGGTGGGGGTCGTGCTGGCTACACCTTC. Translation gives CASSLWGGGRAGYTF.